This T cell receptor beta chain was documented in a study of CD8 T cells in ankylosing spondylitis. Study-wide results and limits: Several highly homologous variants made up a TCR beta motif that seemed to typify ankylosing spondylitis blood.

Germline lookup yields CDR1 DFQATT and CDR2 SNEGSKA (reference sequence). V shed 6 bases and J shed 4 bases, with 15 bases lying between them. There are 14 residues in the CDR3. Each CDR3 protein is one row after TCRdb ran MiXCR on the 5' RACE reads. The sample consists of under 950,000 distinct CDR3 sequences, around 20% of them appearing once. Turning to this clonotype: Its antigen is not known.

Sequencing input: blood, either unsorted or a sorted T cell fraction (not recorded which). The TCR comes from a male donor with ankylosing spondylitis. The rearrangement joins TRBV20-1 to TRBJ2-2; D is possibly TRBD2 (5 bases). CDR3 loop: CSAEQRAGTGELFF. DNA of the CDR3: TGCAGTGCCGAACAGAGGGCCGGCACCGGGGAGCTGTTTTTT.